The 32 T cell receptor beta chains below all came from one sample that was sequenced in a study of T cells after yellow fever vaccination. TCRdb passed the 5' RACE reads through MiXCR, listing each CDR3 protein once. The data show about 310,000 distinct CDR3 sequences, around 3.9% seen once. The sequences come from PBMCs, collected on the day of the yellow fever booster vaccination. The origin of the receptors is a man aged 18-30 years who received the YFV17D yellow fever vaccine.

This clonotype was seen repeatedly, ten times or more. CDR3 loop: CASSLGTGNNQPQHF. As DNA, the CDR3 is TGTGCCAGCAGCTTAGGGACAGGGAACAATCAGCCCCAGCATTTT. This chain joins TRBV7-9 and TRBJ1-5, with 8 bases matching TRBD1. The CDR3 consists of 15 residues. CDR1 and CDR2 (germline): SEHNR, FQNEAQ (reference sequence). Germline trimming cut 1 base from V and 3 bases from J; bases unmatched to any gene: 2.

In its sample, this clonotype was seen a few times. V is TRBV7-6 and J is TRBJ2-2; D perhaps matches TRBD1 (6 bases). The CDR3 spans 14 residues. V lost 5 bases, J lost 7 bases, and 14 bases lay in between. Germline assignment: CDR1 SGHVS and CDR2 FNYEAQ. CDR3 DNA sequence: TGTGCCAGCAGCCCAGGGGCCGGGTTCGGGGAGCTGTTTTTT. Translating it yields CASSPGAGFGELFF.

The table lists this clonotype with a few counts. The CDR3 reads CASQPQEGAEQYV. Here the CDR3 DNA reads TGTGCCAGTCAGCCCCAGGAGGGAGCCGAGCAGTACGTC. This sequence joins TRBV27 and TRBJ2-7; possible D gene TRBD2, 6 bases. The CDR3 totals 13 residues. Germline V CDR1 and CDR2: MNHEY, SMNVEV (reference sequence). V lost 9 bases and J 6 bases, leaving 18 bases between the germline ends.

This clonotype showed up just once. V and J are TRBV10-3 and TRBJ1-1; no firm D call. Deletions cut 0 bases from V and 7 bases from J, with 12 bases between. Per germline, CDR1 ENHRY and CDR2 SYGVKD. The CDR3 totals 14 residues. Written as DNA, the CDR3 is TGTGCCATCAGTGAGTCGACCGGGGAAAGTGAAGCTTTCTTT. Amino acid sequence: CAISESTGESEAFF.

In its sample, this clonotype was seen a few times. The CDR3 reads CASSLGKAGIDYGYTF. The CDR3 DNA sequence: TGTGCCAGCAGCTTGGGAAAGGCGGGAATAGACTATGGCTACACCTTC. V and J are TRBV5-6 and TRBJ1-2; D gene uncertain. Deletions cut 0 bases from V and 3 bases from J, with 15 bases between. Germline CDR1 and CDR2: SGHDT and YYEEEE. The CDR3 runs 16 residues. Supplemented by reference TRBV5-6 and TRBJ1-2, the full variable domain reads DAGVTQSPTHLIKTRGQQVTLRCSPKSGHDTVSWYQQALGQGPQFIFQYYEEEERQRGNFPDRFSGHQFPNYSSELNVNALLLGDSALYLCASSLGKAGIDYGYTFGSGTRLTVV.

This clonotype was found many times. The gene calls are TRBV7-2 and TRBJ2-4; D ambiguous. From germline, CDR1 is SGHTA and CDR2 FQGNSA. V shed 1 base and J shed 2 bases, with 9 bases lying between them. This CDR3 is 15 amino acids long. CDR3 loop: CASSLVTTPKNIQYF. The DNA of the CDR3 is TGTGCCAGCAGCTTAGTGACGACACCCAAAAACATTCAGTACTTC.

This clonotype has more than one count but fewer than ten. V usage is TRBV20-1 and J usage is TRBJ2-7, with TRBD1 as a possible D gene (6 bases). Germline CDR1 DFQATT, CDR2 SNEGSKA (reference sequence). The CDR3 totals 12 residues. Trimming cost V 6 bases and J 0 bases, with 9 bases left between them. The DNA for the CDR3 is TGCAGTGCAGGACAGAGCTCCTACGAGCAGTACTTC. It is translated as CSAGQSSYEQYF.

The table lists this clonotype with many counts. V and J are TRBV10-3 and TRBJ2-3; D not certain. The CDR3 spans 13 residues. Germline lookup yields CDR1 ENHRY and CDR2 SYGVKD. V was clipped by 5 bases and J by 0 bases, with 6 bases between them. The CDR3 DNA follows: TGTGCCATCAGTAGCCCTAGCACAGATACGCAGTATTTT. It encodes CAISSPSTDTQYF.

At least ten counts were recorded for this clonotype. The J gene is TRBJ1-4, the V gene TRBV28; TRBD1 agrees at 9 bases. The CDR3 spans 12 residues. V trimming: 5 bases; J trimming: 8 bases; junction bases outside the gene matches: 0. The V gene's germline CDR1 is MDHEN and CDR2 SYDVKM. This CDR3 is CASSGTGEKLFF. The CDR3 DNA sequence: TGTGCCAGCAGTGGGACAGGGGAAAAACTGTTTTTT.

This clonotype was seen more than once but under ten times. The rearrangement uses TRBV27 and TRBJ2-3; 11 nucleotides match TRBD2. There are 17 residues in the CDR3. Germline V lookup: CDR1 MNHEY, CDR2 SMNVEV (reference sequence). The J segment lost 2 bases and the V segment lost 6 bases, leaving 10 bases of the junction unmatched. The CDR3: CASRPALLAGVTDTQYF. The CDR3 bases are TGTGCCAGCAGGCCCGCCCTACTAGCGGGGGTCACAGATACGCAGTATTTT.

This clonotype turned up a few times. The chain links TRBV7-3 to TRBJ2-3; maybe TRBD1 (5 bases). CDR1 is SGHTA, CDR2 FQGTGA, per germline. Trimming took off 5 bases at V and 4 bases at J, with 10 bases between the two ends. The CDR3 totals 13 residues. DNA of the CDR3: TGTGCCAGCAGCATAATAGGGGCAGATACGCAGTATTTT. It yields the protein CASSIIGADTQYF.

Many counts were recorded for this clonotype. V usage is TRBV7-9 and J usage is TRBJ2-1; D is unclear. The CDR3 is 11 amino acids. Per germline, CDR1 SEHNR and CDR2 FQNEAQ (reference sequence). V was pared by 5 bases and J by 4 bases, with 3 bases between. DNA for the CDR3: TGTGCCAGCAGCGGTTACAATGAGCAGTTCTTC. It translates to CASSGYNEQFF.

This clonotype showed up just a few times. V and J are TRBV5-1 and TRBJ1-1, with TRBD1 as a possible D gene (5 bases). The ends were cut back, 3 bases at V and 1 base at J, with 7 bases in the middle. CDR1 and CDR2 from the germline V gene are SGHRS and YFSETQ. This CDR3 has 13 residues. Written as DNA, the CDR3 is TGCGCCAGCAGCTGGGACGGGAACACTGAAGCTTTCTTT. Its translation: CASSWDGNTEAFF.

The CDR3 DNA sequence: TGCAGTGCTGTTCGACTGGCTGGGGATGTGCAGTTCTTC. This encodes CSAVRLAGDVQFF. V usage is TRBV20-1 and J usage is TRBJ2-1, with D hard to call. V dropped 5 bases and J dropped 12 bases, with 20 bases sitting between them. Germline V gene sequence: CDR1 DFQATT, CDR2 SNEGSKA (reference sequence). This CDR3 has 13 amino acids.

This clonotype came up many times. The CDR3 loop is CASSSTAKAFF. DNA for the CDR3: TGTGCCAGCAGTTCGACAGCAAAAGCTTTCTTT. The chain employs TRBV12-3 or TRBV12-4 and TRBJ1-1; tentatively, D is TRBD1 (5 bases). The CDR3 has 11 amino acids. Trimming shortened V by 4 bases and J by 9 bases, and 9 bases separated the two germline ends.

This clonotype was counted only a few times. The rearrangement joins TRBV4-3 to TRBJ2-3; a possible D gene is TRBD2 (6 bases). CDR3 length: 18 amino acids. Germline-derived CDR1 and CDR2 are LGHNA and YSLEER. Trimming removed 1 base from V and 2 bases from J, with 19 bases in between. In nucleotides, the CDR3 is TGCGCCAGCAGCCAAGCCCTAGCTTCGAGGAGGGACACAGATACGCAGTATTTT. It encodes CASSQALASRRDTDTQYF.

The chain has TRBV12-3 or TRBV12-4 and TRBJ1-2, with D possibly matching TRBD1 (5 bases). CDR3 length: 14 residues. Trimming stripped 4 bases from V and 4 bases from J, with 13 bases between. The CDR3 spells CASSSRGGLYGYTF. The CDR3 nucleotides read TGTGCCAGCAGTTCGCGGGGCGGGCTCTATGGCTACACCTTC.

This clonotype was seen only a few times. The genes are TRBV6-5 and TRBJ2-3; 8 nucleotides line up with TRBD2. V shed 6 bases, J shed 4 bases, and the junction held 12 bases outside the gene matches. There are 16 residues in the CDR3. Germline V lookup: CDR1 MNHEY, CDR2 SVGAGI. DNA of the CDR3: TGTGCCAGCAGCCCCGGGACTAGACTCCAGGCAGATACGCAGTATTTT. Translation gives CASSPGTRLQADTQYF.

This clonotype was counted ten times or more. The chain employs TRBV12-3 or TRBV12-4 and TRBJ1-6; perhaps TRBD1 as D (6 bases). Between the trimmed V and J ends, which lost 6 bases and 7 bases, there was a span of 10 bases. The CDR3 length is 13 residues. The CDR3 sequence: CASSGQLNSPLHF. The CDR3 nucleotides are TGTGCCAGCAGCGGACAGCTGAATTCACCCCTCCACTTT.

In its sample, this clonotype was seen a few times. This sequence joins TRBV10-3 and TRBJ2-3; TRBD2 is a possible D gene (7 bases). Trimming took off 7 bases at V and 6 bases at J, with 23 bases between the two ends. From germline, CDR1 is ENHRY and CDR2 SYGVKD. The CDR3 extends over 16 amino acids. The CDR3 is CAINEGGAPASDTQYF. CDR3 coding DNA: TGTGCCATCAACGAGGGGGGGGCCCCGGCCTCGGATACGCAGTATTTT.

This clonotype was observed a few times. The chain is built from TRBV20-1 and TRBJ2-3; D unresolved. Looked up from germline, CDR1 is DFQATT and CDR2 is SNEGSKA (reference sequence). V was shortened by 7 bases and J by 2 bases, with 7 bases between the two germline ends. This CDR3 spans 11 amino acids. CDR3 protein: CSVHITDTQYF. The CDR3 region has the DNA TGCAGTGTCCATATCACAGATACGCAGTATTTT.

The table lists this clonotype with many counts. This chain uses TRBV30 with TRBJ1-1; the D is unclear. The ends were cut back, 0 bases at V and 5 bases at J, with 10 bases in the middle. The CDR3 runs 13 residues. Germline V gene lookup returns CDR1 GTSNPN and CDR2 SVGIG (reference sequence). The CDR3 coding sequence is TGTGCCTGGAGTGTGGCGATGGGGACTGAAGCTTTCTTT. Residues: CAWSVAMGTEAFF.

At least ten counts were recorded for this clonotype. The chain couples TRBV6-6 to TRBJ2-3, with 13 bases matching TRBD2. The CDR3 has 16 amino acids. The germline CDR1 and CDR2 sequences are MNHNY and SVGAGI (reference sequence). The trim removed 7 bases at V and 5 bases at J, leaving 9 bases unmatched. CDR3 residues: CASTGLAGDQGDTQYF. CDR3 bases: TGTGCCAGCACCGGACTAGCGGGGGACCAAGGAGATACGCAGTATTTT.

The chain carries TRBV7-2 and TRBJ1-1, with a weak D call TRBD1 (5 bases). The germline gives CDR1 SGHTA, CDR2 FQGNSA. This CDR3 has 14 amino acids. Deletions cut 2 bases from V and 11 bases from J, with 18 bases between. The DNA for the CDR3 is TGTGCCAGCAGCTTACACAGTGAGGGGTCGAGGGCTTTCTTT. It encodes CASSLHSEGSRAFF.

This chain uses TRBV5-1 with TRBJ1-2; D is unclear. CDR1 SGHRS and CDR2 YFSETQ come from the germline V gene. The CDR3 spans 13 residues. Between the trimmed V and J ends, which lost 2 bases and 2 bases, there was a span of 7 bases. Here the CDR3 DNA reads TGCGCCAGCAGCTTTGGATGGAACTATGGCTACACCTTC. This sequence encodes CASSFGWNYGYTF.

Here the CDR3 reads CASSRRGGGETQYF. Here the CDR3 DNA reads TGTGCCAGCAGTAGGCGTGGCGGGGGGGAGACCCAGTACTTC. V usage is TRBV12-3 or TRBV12-4 and J usage is TRBJ2-5; 8 bases map to TRBD2. J gave up 5 bases and V 5 bases, and 7 bases lay outside the gene matches. This CDR3 contains 14 residues.

Ten or more counts support this clonotype. The V and J genes are TRBV5-1 and TRBJ2-3, with D perhaps TRBD2 (5 bases). CDR3 length equals 15 residues. In germline, CDR1 is SGHRS, CDR2 YFSETQ. Trimming stripped 1 base from V and 0 bases from J, with 9 bases between. CDR3 residues: CASSLYGVSTDTQYF. In nucleotides, the CDR3 is TGCGCCAGCAGCTTGTACGGGGTTAGCACAGATACGCAGTATTTT.

This clonotype appeared a few times. The J gene is TRBJ2-5, the V gene TRBV10-3; 14 bases are a match to TRBD2. V was pared by 4 bases and J by 2 bases, with 3 bases of the junction left unmatched. This CDR3 comprises 16 residues. Germline V gene lookup returns CDR1 ENHRY and CDR2 SYGVKD. Here the CDR3 reads CAISGGTSGGQETQYF. The CDR3 nucleotides are TGTGCCATCAGTGGAGGGACTAGCGGGGGTCAAGAGACCCAGTACTTC.

This clonotype appeared a few times. The chain combines TRBV5-1 with TRBJ2-2; 7 positions agree with TRBD1. Germline V gene data show CDR1 as SGHRS and CDR2 as YFSETQ. This CDR3 contains 14 residues. Trimming at V came to 4 bases and at J to 6 bases, leaving 6 bases not matched to a gene. Written as DNA, the CDR3 is TGCGCCAGCAGCAACGACAGGGCAGCCGGGGAGCTGTTTTTT. Amino acid sequence: CASSNDRAAGELFF.

This clonotype was found many times. The gene calls are TRBV20-1 and TRBJ2-3, with D unclear. Germline CDR1 is DFQATT and CDR2 is SNEGSKA (reference sequence). CDR3 size: 14 residues. The V end was cut by 2 bases, the J end by 2 bases, with 11 bases between. CDR3 loop: CSARSGRYTDTQYF. CDR3 DNA: TGCAGTGCTAGATCCGGGCGGTACACAGATACGCAGTATTTT.

This clonotype was recorded many times. This chain joins TRBV7-2 and TRBJ2-7; the D gene could be TRBD1 or TRBD2 (5 bases each). Germline V CDR1 and CDR2: SGHTA, FQGNSA. V was shortened by 5 bases and J by 3 bases, with 20 bases between the two germline ends. The length of the CDR3 is 16 residues. CDR3 in DNA: TGTGCCAGCAGCCTCCGATACCTCCGGGACCACTACGAGCAGTACTTC. The encoded protein is CASSLRYLRDHYEQYF.

This chain links TRBV5-6 with TRBJ2-5; 8 nucleotides line up with TRBD1. The germline V gene has CDR1 SGHDT and CDR2 YYEEEE. The CDR3 is 14 amino acids. V was pared by 3 bases and J by 2 bases, with 3 bases of the junction left unmatched. The chain's CDR3 is CASSSYRGQETQYF. The DNA of the CDR3 is TGTGCCAGCAGCTCATACAGGGGGCAAGAGACCCAGTACTTC.